This T cell receptor beta chain was captured in a study of T-cell memory formation after mild COVID-19. Study results and caveats: The authors did not confirm SARS-CoV-2 specificity of second-wave clones peaking day 37. Memory from before infection featured some responding clones, which suggests cross-reactive memory joined. There was a balanced CD4/CD8 profile in clones contracting day 15 to 85, and later expanders leaned CD4+.

In its sample, this clonotype was seen a few times. Its antigen is unidentified. A 5'RACE reaction primed in the constant segment made cDNA libraries of TCR alpha and TCR beta, and these carried sample barcodes and UMIs. TCRdb ran MiXCR on the 5' RACE reads and lists one entry per CDR3 protein. The table lists a few hundred thousand distinct CDR3 sequences, 24% of them singletons, with around 9% in the top ten. There are 15 residues in the CDR3. In germline, CDR1 is LGHDT, CDR2 YNNKEL (reference sequence). After removal of 6 bases from V and 1 base from J, the junction contained 7 bases not matched to a gene.

This TCR came from an adult woman who had mild COVID-19 (a few samples of this study predate the infection). Cell type and time point are not known. The genes are TRBV3-1 and TRBJ2-3; TRBD2 aligns across 7 bases. The sequencing sample was made of PBMCs or a T cell subset sorted from them (not recorded which). The CDR3 here is CASSPTAGGTDTQYF. Here the CDR3 DNA reads TGTGCCAGCAGTCCCACGGCGGGAGGCACAGATACGCAGTATTTT.